This T cell receptor beta chain was found in a study of T cell repertoires in aging, cancer and after chemotherapy. A mixed TRB-A/B primer pool amplified rearranged TRB by multiplex touch-down PCR. TCRdb ran MiXCR on the multiplex PCR reads and lists one entry per CDR3 protein. The repertoire holds around 4,000 distinct CDR3 sequences, with around 32% as singletons. Peripheral blood genomic DNA, not sorted cells or RNA, was the template. This sequence originates from a human donor with a solid tumor. Sequencing used blood.

The DNA for the CDR3 is TGTGCCACCAGTGGAACGGGGTTCGACGAGCAGTACTTC. Translated, it gives CATSGTGFDEQYF. J is TRBJ2-7 and V is TRBV24-1; TRBD2 is a possible D gene (5 bases). The CDR3 is 13 residues long. The germline V gene has CDR1 KGHDR and CDR2 SFDVKD. The ends were cut back, 5 bases at V and 5 bases at J, with 12 bases in the middle.